The sample holds a few counts of the clone carrying this T cell receptor (beta chain). This entry is derived from a study of read filtering for tumor transcriptome and immune sequencing. From about 400 ng of RNA, a library with molecular barcoded alpha/delta and beta/gamma adaptors was made. TCRdb ran MiXCR on the reads and lists one entry per CDR3 protein. The table has some 130,000 distinct CDR3 sequences, approximately 12% seen once. The sequence was collected from a donor aged 40 or older with multiple myeloma. Input material: a population of CD138-negative cells sorted from bone marrow.

In DNA, the CDR3 is TGTGCCAGCAGCTCCCCAGGGGGGCGGGGTTCCATGAACACTGAAGCTTTCTTT. Its protein is CASSSPGGRGSMNTEAFF. The chain employs TRBV7-9 and TRBJ1-1; 7 positions agree with TRBD1. The CDR3 contains 18 residues. V lost 4 bases and J lost 0; bases outside the gene matches: 14. CDR1 is SEHNR, CDR2 FQNEAQ, per germline (reference sequence).